Below are 17 T cell receptor beta chains sequenced from a single sample in a study of T cell responses to AZD1222 COVID-19 vaccine. Some clones are missing from TCRdb's copy, which holds only in-frame ones; the method was immunoSEQ multiplex PCR. Of under 150,000 clones listed, about 91% are singletons. Sequencing was performed on peripheral blood, taken 28 days after the second AZD1222 dose. Receptors were obtained from an adult who received the AZD1222 COVID-19 vaccine.

This sequence joins TRBV9 and TRBJ1-4; 7 bases map to TRBD1. The V gene end was trimmed by 0 bases and the J gene end by 10 bases; junction bases not matched to a gene: 6. This CDR3 has 14 residues. The germline CDR1 and CDR2 sequences are SGDLS and YYNGEE. CDR3: CASSVGQGGGKLFF. In DNA form, the CDR3 reads TGTGCCAGCAGCGTAGGGCAGGGGGGAGGAAAACTGTTTTTT.

The chain is built from TRBV7-2 and TRBJ2-5; TRBD1 matches at 10 bases. The germline gives CDR1 SGHTA, CDR2 FQGNSA. V lost 1 base to trimming and J lost 5 bases; unmatched junction nucleotides: 4. This CDR3 is built from 15 residues. The CDR3 sequence: CASSLGGQGVETQYF. Written as DNA, the CDR3 is TGTGCCAGCAGCTTAGGAGGACAGGGGGTGGAGACCCAGTACTTC.

CDR3 sequence reads: CATTLRLTEAFF. The CDR3 bases are TGTGCCACAACCCTCAGGTTGACTGAAGCTTTCTTT. V is TRBV28 and J is TRBJ1-1; the D is unclear. CDR1 MDHEN and CDR2 SYDVKM come from the germline V gene. CDR3 length: 12 residues. Trimming pared 10 bases from V and 5 bases from J, leaving 14 bases between. Supplemented by reference TRBV28 and TRBJ1-1, the full variable domain reads DVKVTQSSRYLVKRTGEKVFLECVQDMDHENMFWYRQDPGLGLRLIYFSYDVKMKEKGDIPEGYSVSREKKERFSLILESASTNQTSMYLCATTLRLTEAFFGQGTRLTVV.

This clone was counted only a few times. The rearrangement uses TRBV23-1 and TRBJ1-5; 8 bases align to TRBD1. TRBV23-1 is identified as an open reading frame with a role that is uncertain. There are 18 residues in the CDR3. The V and J ends lost 0 bases and 5 bases, in that order; junction bases with no gene match: 12. CDR3 DNA sequence: TGCGCCAGCAGTCAATCGGGAGGTACAGGGGGTGGAGATCAGCCCCAGCATTTT. It encodes CASSQSGGTGGGDQPQHF.

The chain is built from TRBV11-2 and TRBJ1-3; TRBD1 might be the D (5 bases). Germline values: CDR1 SGHAT, CDR2 FQNNGV. CDR3 length: 15 amino acids. The V end was cut by 2 bases, the J end by 2 bases, with 10 bases between. The CDR3 sequence is CASSLFQGAGNTIYF. CDR3 sequence (DNA): TGTGCCAGCAGCTTATTTCAGGGAGCTGGAAACACCATATATTTT.

The chain recombines TRBV28 with TRBJ1-2; D gene unclear. V was trimmed by 3 bases and J by 4 bases, leaving 6 bases between them. The CDR3 has 12 residues. Looked up from germline, CDR1 is MDHEN and CDR2 is SYDVKM. In nucleotides, the CDR3 is TGTGCCAGCAGTTTCAAGGGCTATGGCTACACCTTC. It codes for CASSFKGYGYTF.

The chain recombines TRBV5-1 with TRBJ2-7, with D possibly TRBD1 on 6 matching bases. The CDR3 runs to 15 residues. The germline V gene encodes CDR1 SGHRS and CDR2 YFSETQ. V was clipped by 0 bases and J by 0 bases, with 10 bases between them. The CDR3 is CASSLGGRVSYEQYF. CDR3 bases: TGCGCCAGCAGCTTGGGGGGGCGGGTCTCCTACGAGCAGTACTTC. Full variable domain (missing parts from reference TRBV5-1 and TRBJ2-7): KAGVTQTPRYLIKTRGQQVTLSCSPISGHRSVSWYQQTPGQGLQFLFEYFSETQRNKGNFPGRFSGRQFSNSRSEMNVSTLELGDSALYLCASSLGGRVSYEQYFGPGTRLTVT.

This sequence joins TRBV7-2 and TRBJ2-2; TRBD1 agrees at 7 bases. Germline V gives CDR1 SGHTA, CDR2 FQGNSA. V lost 5 bases to trimming and J lost 4 bases; unmatched junction nucleotides: 7. The CDR3 spans 15 residues. The CDR3 is CASSNRGSGTGELFF. In nucleotides, the CDR3 is TGTGCCAGCAGCAACAGGGGTTCGGGCACCGGGGAGCTGTTTTTT.

J is TRBJ2-2 and V is TRBV6-5; 7 nucleotides align to TRBD1. Unmatched junction bases numbered 4, after V lost 5 bases and J lost 7 bases. CDR3 length: 13 residues. Germline lookup yields CDR1 MNHEY and CDR2 SVGAGI. Written as DNA, the CDR3 is TGTGCCAGCAGTCGACAGGGAATCGGGGAGCTGTTTTTT. Protein product: CASSRQGIGELFF.

The V and J genes are TRBV4-1 and TRBJ2-5, with D possibly matching TRBD2 (5 bases). The V and J ends lost 0 bases and 10 bases respectively, with 18 bases between them. This CDR3 is built from 15 residues. Germline CDR1 and CDR2: MGHRA and YSYEKL. CDR3 bases: TGCGCCAGCAGCCAAGAATTCGACGTTCCGAGCGGCCAGTACTTC. It codes for CASSQEFDVPSGQYF.

The chain has TRBV7-6 and TRBJ2-7; no definite D call. Trimming cost V 6 bases and J 7 bases, with 13 bases left between them. The CDR3 length is 12 residues. The germline gives CDR1 SGHVS, CDR2 FNYEAQ. The CDR3 protein is CASSPRSREQYF. The CDR3 region has the DNA TGTGCCAGCAGTCCGCGATCAAGGGAGCAGTACTTC. Supplemented by reference TRBV7-6 and TRBJ2-7, the full variable domain reads GAGVSQSPRYKVTKRGQDVALRCDPISGHVSLYWYRQALGQGPEFLTYFNYEAQQDKSGLPNDRFSAERPEGSISTLTIQRTEQRDSAMYRCASSPRSREQYFGPGTRLTVT.

J is TRBJ2-1 and V is TRBV14; D is unresolved. Trimming cost V 0 bases and J 4 bases, with 4 bases left between them. The CDR3 has 13 amino acids. Germline CDR1 reads SGHDN; CDR2 reads FVKESK. For the CDR3, the DNA is TGTGCCAGCAGCCAAGACCTTTACAATGAGCAGTTCTTC. It encodes CASSQDLYNEQFF.

As for this clone: The germline gene is not matched at one end of the junction; a read error may be the cause. The chain has TRBV28 and TRBJ1-3; D remains ambiguous. Germline lookup yields CDR1 MDHEN and CDR2 SYDVKM. The CDR3 has 16 residues. Written as DNA, the CDR3 is TGTGCCAGCAGCTTATTGGGCCTCGCCTCTGGAAACACCATATATTTT. Its protein product is CASSLLGLASGNTIYF.

The J gene is TRBJ1-5, the V gene TRBV28; no firm D call. The CDR3 totals 16 residues. Per germline, CDR1 MDHEN and CDR2 SYDVKM. V was clipped by 6 bases and J by 7 bases, with 22 bases between them. CDR3 bases: TGTGCCAGCAGCCTCCCCGGGCAGGTCGGACGGCAGCCCCAGCATTTT. It yields the protein CASSLPGQVGRQPQHF.

The CDR3 coding sequence is TGTGCCAGCAGCTTCAGGGGGTTCGGTGGCTACACCTTC. This gives the protein CASSFRGFGGYTF. This chain connects TRBV7-2 to TRBJ1-2; 7 nucleotides agree with TRBD1. The V gene end was trimmed by 3 bases and the J gene end by 7 bases; junction bases not matched to a gene: 5. Germline-derived CDR1 and CDR2 are SGHTA and FQGNSA. CDR3 length equals 13 residues.

This sequence joins TRBV5-1 and TRBJ1-1; D is unresolved. CDR1 SGHRS and CDR2 YFSETQ come from the germline V gene. The V end lost 2 bases, the J end lost 7 bases, and 12 bases lay between the germline ends. This CDR3 has 13 residues. The CDR3, as DNA: TGCGCCAGCAGCTTTCGGATTGCCGATGAAGCTTTCTTT. Translated, it gives CASSFRIADEAFF.

The gene calls are TRBV7-8 and TRBJ2-7, with D tentatively TRBD1 (8 bases). Germline CDR1 SGHVS, CDR2 FQNEAQ. The CDR3 consists of 15 residues. Trimming took 5 bases from V and 3 from J, leaving 17 bases between them. The CDR3 bases are TGTGCCAGCAGCCCAACAGGGGGGGGCTACTACGAGCAGTACTTC. It is translated as CASSPTGGGYYEQYF.